These T cell receptor beta chains were read from a single sample in a study of breast tumors, draining lymph nodes, adjacent tissues. TCRdb redid the calling of the multiplex PCR reads with MiXCR, one entry per CDR3 protein. The repertoire holds approximately 130,000 distinct CDR3 sequences, 21% seen once, with around 2.2% in the top ten. Sequencing was carried out using axillary lymph node tissue. Every receptor here comes from a female donor with breast cancer. Some clones in this sample may be carry-over from other donors' samples. Both conserved end residues are part of each CDR3. Size is stated for part of the rows, as once, few or many counts, or as a class when the clone is expanded.

>NA|TRBV28
CASSPLVAIQYF
>few|TRBV19
CASSIGPGLGRTGELFF
>many|TRBV12-5
CASGLVLGRNSGANVLTF
>NA|TRBV20-1
CSAREGAGGADTQYF
>many|TRBV20-1
CSARDAVHNEQFF
>many|TRBV27
CASSLFPRGEQYF
>many|TRBV20-1
CSGGAVTSYNEQFF
>many|TRBV19
CASSTQHTGELFF
>NA|TRBV19
CACSRGPETQYF
>NA|TRBV18
CASSDLLQRTGGNTGELFF
>many|TRBV28
CASTPEGYNEQFF
>many|TRBV12-3/TRBV12-4
CASSLAGQGSSYEQYF
>many|TRBV7-7
CASSLTGSPRDEQFF
>few|TRBV19
CASSIGAGAGNTIYF
>many|TRBV6-5
CASSSQTRGGANVLTF
>many|TRBV11-1
CASSFPDWGDTQYF
>many|TRBV9
CASSVAGFGGKAGANVLTF
>many|TRBV20-1
CSALRGGNTIYF
>many|TRBV20-1
CSANPGTSGSYEQYF
>many|TRBV24-1
CATRNPYEQYF
>many|TRBV29-1
CSVKSSYNSPLHF
>many|TRBV15
CATSRSYYEQYF
>few|TRBV28
CASSGSNQPQHF
>many|TRBV6-4
CASKWSSGGSGTGELFF
>many|TRBV20-1
CSATFREVVTDTQYF
>NA|TRBV4-1
CASSQLTWDEQFF
>many|TRBV29-1
CSVGLASETQYF
>NA|TRBV11-3
CASSLGSFTDTQYF
>many|TRBV20-1
CSAQQRTGNTIYF
>many|TRBV6-1
CASSPTGASSPLHF
>many|TRBV4-1
CASSQDLAAGNTIYF
>many|TRBV9
CASSGLRGDTNYGYTF
>many|TRBV20-1
CSASGLAGPPGELFF
>many|TRBV20-1
CSATDLNQETQYF
>many|TRBV20-1
CSARTSGIGGSQFF
>many|TRBV5-1
CASSSLNTNEQFF
>many|TRBV20-1
CSARGPLAGIDNEQFF
>many|TRBV20-1
CSAQDRVGPQHF
>many|TRBV4-1
CASSQDSRGRLYGYTF
>many|TRBV27
CASSTARANLHEQYF
>once|TRBV6-5
CASGSSLHRATNEELFF
>many|TRBV2
CASSLLAGDQETQYF
>many|TRBV28
CASSLGTGRSYEQYF
>many|TRBV12-3/TRBV12-4
CASSLAGGNNSPLHF
>many|TRBV7-9
CASSLGVQRENNEQFF
>NA|TRBV28
CASSLLGGGIYNEQFF
>NA|TRBV30
CAWSVRIGVAKNIQYF
>many|TRBV7-9
CASSPMGGSSTDTQYF
>many|TRBV11-2
CASSSGTGGDWNYEQYF
>many|TRBV20-1
CSARESQRAWANEQFF
>many|TRBV29-1
CSVEDQGAGHNYEQYF
>many|TRBV20-1
CSGAGSATYNEQFF
>NA|TRBV28
CASSPTPGQFTNQPQHF
>many|TRBV24-1
CATSDSPLAVGYEQFF
>many|TRBV19
CASRGRASYNEQFF
>many|TRBV19
CASTPGGINQPQHF
>many|TRBV29-1
CSGRVAYNEQFF
>few|TRBV11-2
CASSISSGRAHNERFF